Described below is a single T cell receptor beta chain sequence and its context. Its specificity is unknown. It was with 60 Vbeta and 13 Jbeta primers that the PCR ran. Sequencing was performed with immunoSEQ multiplex PCR; in TCRdb, only in-frame clones are kept and a portion is missing. The table includes 100,000 or so clones, about 60% detected once. This CDR3 region has 16 residues. CDR1 SGHVS and CDR2 FNYEAQ come from the germline V gene. Trimming took 4 bases from V and 0 from J, leaving 12 bases between them. The sample belongs to a study of cytomegalovirus exposure and HLA in healthy donors. Findings of the study overall: Productive status was seen about 90% or about 30% of the time for most TCR beta V segments in an earlier analysis.

V is TRBV7-6 and J is TRBJ2-2; D perhaps matches TRBD2 (5 bases). The sample taken for sequencing was PBMCs. The sequence was obtained from a woman younger than 45 in good health and CMV-seronegative. Here the CDR3 DNA reads TGTGCCAGCAGCTCGAAGGCGGAGGCGAACACCGGGGAGCTGTTTTTT. Residues: CASSSKAEANTGELFF.